This is a list of T cell receptor beta chains from one sample in a study of CD8+ T cells in alopecia areata. TCRdb's table, derived via immunoSEQ multiplex PCR, lists solely in-frame clones and lacks some. The data hold about 140,000 clones, with around 83% observed a single time. The sequenced sample was CD8+ T cells sorted from blood, obtained at week 4, from a patient treated with tofacitinib. Receptor source: a human donor with alopecia areata. Each CDR3 is given with its conserved first and last residue. D genes are given only for firm matches. Clone size is given for some rows only: seen once, a few or many times, or a class if the clone is expanded.

clone_size: NA
d_call: TRBD2
j_call: TRBJ2-1
v_call: TRBV15
cdr3_nt: TGTGCCACCAGACTGGGCGGGAGGACAATGTTAAACAATGAGCAGTTCTTC
cdr3_aa: CATRLGGRTMLNNEQFF

clone_size: few
d_call: NA
j_call: TRBJ2-1
v_call: TRBV6-1
cdr3_nt: TGTGCCAGCAGTGAGGCGGAATCCGTGGAGCAGTTCTTC
cdr3_aa: CASSEAESVEQFF

clone_size: NA
d_call: NA
j_call: TRBJ2-1
v_call: TRBV6-1
cdr3_nt: TGTGCCAGCAGTGAAGGACCCCCCCGTGAAGAGGAGCAGTTCTTC
cdr3_aa: CASSEGPPREEEQFF

clone_size: NA
d_call: NA
j_call: TRBJ1-5
v_call: TRBV4-1
cdr3_nt: TGCGCCAGCAGCCAAGATCCGACACCTAGCAATCAGCCCCAGCATTTT
cdr3_aa: CASSQDPTPSNQPQHF

clone_size: once
d_call: NA
j_call: TRBJ1-1
v_call: TRBV29-1
cdr3_nt: TGCAGCGTCGAGGGACTAGACACTGAAGCTTTCTTT
cdr3_aa: CSVEGLDTEAFF

clone_size: NA
d_call: NA
j_call: TRBJ2-3
v_call: TRBV9
cdr3_nt: TGTGCCAGCAGCGTATTTAGCACAGATACGCAGTATTTT
cdr3_aa: CASSVFSTDTQYF

clone_size: NA
d_call: TRBD2
j_call: TRBJ2-7
v_call: TRBV4-1
cdr3_nt: TGCGCCAGCAGCCAAGATAGTAGCGGGAGCTACGAGCAGTACTTC
cdr3_aa: CASSQDSSGSYEQYF

clone_size: NA
d_call: NA
j_call: TRBJ1-4
v_call: TRBV5-4
cdr3_nt: TGTGCCAGCAGCTTGGACAGTCGGAGAAAACTGTTTTTT
cdr3_aa: CASSLDSRRKLFF

clone_size: few
d_call: NA
j_call: TRBJ2-3
v_call: TRBV30
cdr3_nt: TGTGCCTGGAGCGCCGTCAGGGGCTTGTTTCCAGATACGCAGTATTTT
cdr3_aa: CAWSAVRGLFPDTQYF

clone_size: NA
d_call: TRBD2
j_call: TRBJ2-1
v_call: TRBV30
cdr3_nt: TGTGCCTGGAGTGTACTAGCGGAGGAGCAGTTCTTC
cdr3_aa: CAWSVLAEEQFF

clone_size: NA
d_call: TRBD2
j_call: TRBJ2-3
v_call: TRBV19
cdr3_nt: TGTGCCAGTAGTATATCAGCGGGGAACACAGATACGCAGTATTTT
cdr3_aa: CASSISAGNTDTQYF

clone_size: NA
d_call: NA
j_call: TRBJ2-6
v_call: TRBV29-1
cdr3_nt: TGCAGCGTTGACGATGACTCTGGGGCCAACGTCCTGACTTTC
cdr3_aa: CSVDDDSGANVLTF

clone_size: NA
d_call: NA
j_call: TRBJ1-2
v_call: TRBV29-1
cdr3_nt: TGCAGCGTTGTTGGGTCCGGGGGCTACACCTTC
cdr3_aa: CSVVGSGGYTF

clone_size: NA
d_call: TRBD2
j_call: TRBJ2-1
v_call: TRBV7-2
cdr3_nt: TGTGCCAGCAGCTTAGCGGGGGGGAGGGCTTCCTACAATGAGCAGTTCTTC
cdr3_aa: CASSLAGGRASYNEQFF

clone_size: NA
d_call: TRBD2
j_call: TRBJ2-1
v_call: TRBV15
cdr3_nt: TGTGCCACCAGCCAACATCTAGCGGGAGGATTTAATGAGCAGTTCTTC
cdr3_aa: CATSQHLAGGFNEQFF

clone_size: NA
d_call: NA
j_call: TRBJ2-7
v_call: TRBV29-1
cdr3_nt: TGCAGCGTTGAGACGGCGGGGAGCTCCTACGAGCAGTACTTC
cdr3_aa: CSVETAGSSYEQYF

clone_size: NA
d_call: NA
j_call: TRBJ2-2
v_call: TRBV10-3
cdr3_nt: TGTGCCATCAGTGAGTCATGGGGTAAGGCAGGGCTGCACACCGGGGAGCTGTTTTTT
cdr3_aa: CAISESWGKAGLHTGELFF

clone_size: NA
d_call: NA
j_call: TRBJ2-2
v_call: TRBV25-1
cdr3_nt: TGTGCCACCCAGTACACCGGGGAGCTGTTTTTT
cdr3_aa: CATQYTGELFF

clone_size: NA
d_call: NA
j_call: TRBJ2-2
v_call: TRBV6-4
cdr3_nt: TGTGCCAGCAGTGACTCGACTACCGGGGAGCTGTTTTTT
cdr3_aa: CASSDSTTGELFF

clone_size: NA
d_call: NA
j_call: TRBJ2-7
v_call: TRBV27
cdr3_nt: TGTGCCAGCAGTTTATCAAGCCAGTACGAGCAGTACTTC
cdr3_aa: CASSLSSQYEQYF

clone_size: once
d_call: NA
j_call: TRBJ2-2
v_call: TRBV7-9
cdr3_nt: TGTGCCAGCAGCTTAACTCTCCCCGGGGAGCTGTTTTTT
cdr3_aa: CASSLTLPGELFF

clone_size: NA
d_call: NA
j_call: TRBJ2-1
v_call: TRBV29-1
cdr3_nt: TGCAGCGTGGTCGGCGACAATGAGCAGTTCTTC
cdr3_aa: CSVVGDNEQFF

clone_size: NA
d_call: TRBD2
j_call: TRBJ2-3
v_call: TRBV4-1
cdr3_nt: TGCGCCAGCAGCTCAAGATCGGGCCTAGCGGGAGGGAGTGTAGAGACAGATACGCAGTATTTT
cdr3_aa: CASSSRSGLAGGSVETDTQYF

clone_size: NA
d_call: NA
j_call: TRBJ2-7
v_call: TRBV4-1
cdr3_nt: TGCGCCAGCAGCCAAGAACGGGCAGGCAAATACGAGCAGTACTTC
cdr3_aa: CASSQERAGKYEQYF